This paragraph covers one T cell receptor (beta chain) sequence. The data derive from a study of PD-1 blockade in classical Hodgkin lymphoma. Deletions cut 0 bases from V and 5 bases from J, with 7 bases between. Germline values: CDR1 LNHNV, CDR2 YYDKDF (reference sequence). This CDR3 contains 13 residues. The table came from immunoSEQ multiplex PCR; TCRdb's copy has only in-frame clones and leaves some out. The table has some 31,000 clones, 70% to 75% seen once. Every patient experienced relapse after autologous stem cell transplantation, and brentuximab vedotin exposure varied. Responses achieved at best were complete response, partial response or progressive disease.

The sample here was peripheral blood mononuclear cells (PBMCs), taken before the second cycle of nivolumab. The chain employs TRBV15 and TRBJ2-5; D is undetermined. The TCR originated in a human donor with classical Hodgkin lymphoma. CDR3 amino acids: CATSRDQRETQYF. For the CDR3, the DNA is TGTGCCACCAGCAGAGATCAGAGGGAGACCCAGTACTTC.